This T cell receptor (beta chain) was documented in a study of cytomegalovirus exposure and HLA in healthy donors (dated by TCRdb to 2016 to 2017). Regarding the complete study: According to an earlier analysis of several hundred of the donors, 150 million to 200 million T cells yielded 95 million to 140 million unique TCR beta sequences and less than 300 Gb of sequence data. An early release that covered fewer than 800 HLA-typed donors contained approximately 300 gigabases of sequencing data and around 85 million unique TCR sequences. Of the roughly 400 genotyped donors, 81% were placed in the genetic ancestry cluster associated with self-reported Caucasian donors. The aim of the study was to test whether cataloging public T cell receptors could identify signatures of past pathogen exposure. The study used immunosequencing to profile the T cell repertoires of about 670 subjects and linked those repertoires to cytomegalovirus serostatus. In addition to the first cohort of 666 subjects, a separate validation cohort of approximately 120 different subjects was used. High-throughput TCR immunosequencing, statistical association of individual TCRs with disease status, and machine learning were combined to predict cytomegalovirus infection status. To study patterns of TCR occurrence, a later analysis re-analyzed previously published TCR beta repertoires from around 670 donors and added high-resolution HLA genotyping. Rather than drawing on any new phenotypic data, the later analysis identified candidate immune exposures from TCR beta sequences and the way those sequences occurred across donors. An earlier analysis of approximately 500 of the donors applied high-throughput TCR beta sequencing to assess whether each TCR beta V gene segment acted as functional or pseudogenic. Donor age, sex, ethnicity and CMV serostatus were compiled together with the repertoire data. A later genetic analysis used genome-wide SNP genotypes for about 55% of the 666 donors, treating that subset as a discovery cohort. All discovery cohort repertoires had been generated using a single sequencing platform. Both class I and class II loci were covered by HLA typing, at four-digit resolution. Typing coverage varied by locus: about 620-630 donors for A, B, C, DRB1 and DQB1; under 550 for DQA1; approximately 610 for DPA1; approximately 490 for DPB1. Roughly 5 DR-DQ haplotypes were treated as single units for association and clustering because of strong linkage in the cohort. Among some 400 genotyped donors of the cohort, an average of around 250,000 unique TCR beta nucleotide sequences was sequenced per donor, of which 15% to 20% were non-productive.

In the case of this clone: Its antigen has not been determined. It has no much larger one-base neighbor in the sample; base qualities were not kept.

In total, just over 650 healthy bone marrow donors made up the cohort. All cohort members were sampled while nominally healthy, although unrecorded immune exposures were likely present. The donor tested CMV seronegative, placing the donor among the 350 or so seronegative members of the cohort. A peripheral blood sample was provided by each donor, and peripheral blood mononuclear cells were used for TCR beta sequencing. The Qiagen DNeasy Blood Extraction Kit was used to extract genomic DNA from the blood cell samples. The CDR3 holds 15 amino acids from the cysteine to the phenylalanine. This entry keeps only the CDR3 DNA: 45 bases, framed from base 1. Via the germline V gene, CDR1 is MNHNS and CDR2 SASEGT. The V and J ends are trimmed by 4 bases and 7 bases, leaving 17 bases between them. The paper's findings and limits, for the study overall: A later analysis found that HLA-associated TCR beta chains were more clonally expanded and had lower generation probabilities than equally common non-associated chains. CMV serostatus was the only immune exposure information available for the cohort. Roughly uniform sequencing depth across donors was assumed in presence/absence analyses, although this assumption may not hold. This cohort had only TCR beta chains sequenced, and the lack of alpha or paired-chain data limited which features could be detected. HLA typing was unavailable for some donors at each locus, so association tests used only the typed subset. When HLA alleles, especially DR and DQ, strongly co-occurred, TCR associations were difficult to assign to individual alleles. In an earlier analysis of some 500 of the donors, most TCR beta V segments were observed in productive rearrangements about 90% or about 30% of the time, broadly matching IMGT annotations. Approximately 16 rarely observed V segments, including chromosome 9 orphons, were excluded from the earlier analysis of about 600 of the donors because counts were too low. Linkage disequilibrium might explain the correlated functional status among segregating V segments, but an unknown experimental factor could not be ruled out. Most CMV-associated TCR beta chains appeared to be HLA-restricted in a later analysis, and the HLA associations seemed to be driven largely by CMV exposure. Some IMGT-functional V segments, including TRBV6-2 and TRBV6-3, could not be distinguished by the 87-base-pair reads and were therefore excluded. According to the authors, the approach could potentially be generalized to other disease states and immunological phenotypes. A few of the identified cytomegalovirus-associated TCR beta chains were confirmed in vitro to be specific for cytomegalovirus antigens. A later genetic analysis associated a missense DCLRE1C variant with V-gene and J-gene trimming of TCR beta chains, and an independent cohort replicated the association. The sequencing pipeline was judged likely to have produced a cluster of highly shared sequence variants as a technical artifact. A later genetic analysis reported fewer N-insertions in productive TCRs among donors in an Asian-associated ancestry cluster than the roughly 650-donor mean. In a later analysis, 16,951 TCR beta sequences were associated with specific HLA alleles at a false discovery rate of 0.05. While some public TCRs were present in many individuals, most TCR sequences turned up only very rarely across donors. Cytomegalovirus status was reported to be diagnosed by the classifier with high specificity and sensitivity in both the original and validation cohorts. In a later analysis, several top co-occurrence clusters were reported to appear linked to parvovirus B19, influenza, CMV and Epstein-Barr virus. A further reported finding was that TCR beta sequences accurately predicted the HLA-A and HLA-B alleles for most subjects in the first cohort. The study gave a list of some 150 TCR beta chains associated with cytomegalovirus. According to a later analysis, TCR association rates differed among HLA loci, with DRB1 alleles showing the most associated TCRs and HLA-C alleles showing the fewest.

Library generation was performed with the immunoSEQ multiplex PCR assay. The multiplex PCR relied on a mix of 60 forward primers for TCR Vbeta segments and 13 reverse primers for TCR Jbeta segments. A multiplex PCR assay on genomic DNA amplified the CDR3 region of rearranged TCR beta genes. The amplified TCR beta libraries were sequenced on the Illumina HiSeq System as 87-base-pair reads. The authors' pipeline ran thus. A later analysis counted tens of millions of unique TCR beta chains across the 670 or so repertoires, and some 11 million of these chains were shared by at least two donors. Raw reads were error-corrected and collapsed into unique sequences with a nearest-neighbor algorithm that merged closely related sequences to remove PCR and sequencing errors. V, D and J gene segments were assigned by aligning CDR3 sequences to IMGT reference sequences. Each retained sequence needed at least a six-nucleotide match to both a V gene segment and a J gene segment. Rearrangements were classified as productive when the CDR3 lacked stop codons and remained in frame with V and J, and all other rearrangements were classified as non-productive. CDR3 was defined according to IMGT convention as the region running from the second conserved V-encoded cysteine to the conserved J-encoded phenylalanine. The earlier analysis of 500 to 750 of the donors excluded any sequence lacking an unambiguous match to a single V gene segment. An earlier analysis of 500 to 600 of the donors classified V segments as functional when productive rearrangements were above 56.7% and as segregating when the standard deviation between donors was above 5%. A statistical classification framework was built to diagnose cytomegalovirus status from the catalog of TCR beta chain sequences. In a later analysis, TCR nucleotide sequences were compared against IMGT/GENE-DB human TR gene sequences so that V and J genes could be assigned. In a later analysis, CDR3 sequences and most-parsimonious VDJ recombination scenarios were assigned using the TCRdist pipeline. In a later analysis, every TCR beta chain was defined by the combination of its CDR3 amino acid sequence and its V-gene family, and reads without a unique V-gene family were dropped. A later analysis removed several hundred highly shared, low-generation-probability nucleotide sequences to deal with suspected cross-contamination and a sequencing artifact. A later analysis calculated a clonal expansion index for each public chain from normalized within-repertoire ranks of inferred template counts. In a later analysis, generation probabilities were computed with a VDJ recombination model fitted to out-of-frame rearrangements, and the resulting probabilities were checked against IGoR. Hypergeometric tests were used in a later analysis to score TCR-TCR, TCR-HLA and TCR-CMV co-occurrence, with a repertoire-size bias correction applied to the TCR pairs. To estimate false discovery rates, a later analysis permuted the HLA or CMV assignments 20 times. In a later analysis, co-occurring TCRs were grouped using DBSCAN, with TCRdist sequence similarity added in when clustering inside HLA-allele-positive subsets. Repertoires with fewer than 30,000 or more than 120,000 public chains were left out of co-occurrence clustering, as were about 5 repertoires with anomalous nucleotide sharing. Not all clones reach the TCRdb copy of this immuneACCESS table, which keeps in-frame sequences only. Checked studies attribute under half of the gap to unresolved V genes and leave the rest unexplained. V and J calls and clone size come straight from that table; D and trimming were deduced from the DNA. For this sample the table gives tens of thousands of clones, of which roughly 70% were detected only once. The ten largest clones take up around 2.3% of the sample.

The sequenced material came from PBMCs. This sequence was found in a man aged 30-40 years in good health and CMV-seronegative. The sequence links TRBV6-1 to TRBJ1-5; no confident D gene assignment can be made. DNA sequence: TGTGCCAGCAGTGTTTTTACGGGTTCGGGGCAGCCCCAGCATTTT. Its translation reads: CASSVFTGSGQPQHF.